These T cell receptor beta chains were read from a single sample in a study of blood T cell repertoires in COVID-19. TCRdb's copy holds only in-frame clones and misses some; the assay was immunoSEQ multiplex PCR. Altogether roughly 250,000 clones are present, approximately 86% being singletons, with the ten largest covering over 6%. Sequencing used PBMCs or T cells enriched from blood (not recorded which). Source of these receptors: a woman aged 25-40 years with acute COVID-19. The CDR3 runs from the conserved cysteine through the conserved F or W. D genes are given only for firm matches. The size field is filled for only some rows; it gives once, few, many or a size class.

j_call: TRBJ2-3; d_call: TRBD2; v_call: TRBV5-1; clone_size: .; cdr3_nt: TGCGCCAGCAGCCTCCACAGACTAGCGGGGGACACAGATACGCAGTATTTT; cdr3_aa: CASSLHRLAGDTDTQYF
j_call: TRBJ2-7; d_call: TRBD1; v_call: TRBV5-1; clone_size: .; cdr3_nt: TGCGCCAGCAGCCGACCTCCCGGGACAGAATACGAGCAGTACTTC; cdr3_aa: CASSRPPGTEYEQYF
j_call: TRBJ1-3; d_call: .; v_call: TRBV19; clone_size: .; cdr3_nt: TGTGCCAGTAGTACGCCTCGGGGAAACACCATATATTTT; cdr3_aa: CASSTPRGNTIYF
j_call: TRBJ2-2; d_call: .; v_call: TRBV7-8; clone_size: .; cdr3_nt: TGTGCCAGCAGCTTATTATTAGGGGAGAACACCGGGGAGCTGTTTTTT; cdr3_aa: CASSLLLGENTGELFF
j_call: TRBJ1-2; d_call: TRBD1; v_call: TRBV19; clone_size: .; cdr3_nt: TGTGCCAGTAGTCTCACCGACAGGGATTACGGCTACACCTTC; cdr3_aa: CASSLTDRDYGYTF
j_call: TRBJ2-2; d_call: TRBD1; v_call: TRBV7-6; clone_size: .; cdr3_nt: TGTGCCAGCAGCCCCGGGACAGCTAAAACCGGGGAGCTGTTTTTT; cdr3_aa: CASSPGTAKTGELFF
j_call: TRBJ2-7; d_call: .; v_call: TRBV18; clone_size: .; cdr3_nt: TGTGCCAGCTCCCCTCCGGGAACCCGTAGTGACGAGCAGTACTTC; cdr3_aa: CASSPPGTRSDEQYF
j_call: TRBJ2-7; d_call: TRBD1; v_call: TRBV5-1; clone_size: few; cdr3_nt: TGCGCCAGCAGCCCCGGGACAGCGACCTACGAGCAGTACTTC; cdr3_aa: CASSPGTATYEQYF
j_call: TRBJ1-5; d_call: .; v_call: TRBV1; clone_size: .; cdr3_nt: TGCACCAGCAGCCCCCGATCCGACTCGAATAGCAATCAGCCCCAGCATTTT; cdr3_aa: CTSSPRSDSNSNQPQHF
j_call: TRBJ2-1; d_call: .; v_call: TRBV7-9; clone_size: .; cdr3_nt: TGTGCCAGCAGCTCCCCGGGACACCCCAATGAGCAGTTCTTC; cdr3_aa: CASSSPGHPNEQFF
j_call: TRBJ1-3; d_call: .; v_call: TRBV29-1; clone_size: few; cdr3_nt: TGCAGCGTTGAATCGGGAGGGCACGGGTCTGGAAACACCATATATTTT; cdr3_aa: CSVESGGHGSGNTIYF
j_call: TRBJ2-7; d_call: .; v_call: TRBV5-6; clone_size: .; cdr3_nt: TGTGCCAGCAGGGAAGCGGCGGGCGGAGCCTACGAGCAGTACTTC; cdr3_aa: CASREAAGGAYEQYF
j_call: TRBJ1-2; d_call: .; v_call: TRBV7-9; clone_size: .; cdr3_nt: TGTGCCAGCAGCTCTCCCCCTAACTATGGCTACACCTTC; cdr3_aa: CASSSPPNYGYTF
j_call: TRBJ2-7; d_call: TRBD1; v_call: TRBV28; clone_size: .; cdr3_nt: TGTGCCAGCACCTCCTCAGGGGGAACTTACGAGCAGTACTTC; cdr3_aa: CASTSSGGTYEQYF
j_call: TRBJ2-1; d_call: .; v_call: TRBV4-1; clone_size: .; cdr3_nt: TGCGCCAGCAGCCTTTCTAGCGTATCCTACAATGAGCAGTTCTTC; cdr3_aa: CASSLSSVSYNEQFF
j_call: TRBJ1-1; d_call: TRBD1; v_call: TRBV6-5; clone_size: .; cdr3_nt: TGTGCCAGCAGGGGACAGGGGTACACTGAAGCTTTCTTT; cdr3_aa: CASRGQGYTEAFF
j_call: TRBJ1-1; d_call: .; v_call: TRBV27; clone_size: .; cdr3_nt: TGTGCCAGCAGTTACAGGGAGAACACTGAAGCTTTCTTT; cdr3_aa: CASSYRENTEAFF
j_call: TRBJ1-1; d_call: .; v_call: TRBV7-2; clone_size: .; cdr3_nt: TGTGCCAGCAGCTCCCCGACGGGACGGGGGACTGAAGCTTTCTTT; cdr3_aa: CASSSPTGRGTEAFF
j_call: TRBJ1-6; d_call: .; v_call: TRBV14; clone_size: .; cdr3_nt: TGTGCCAGCAGCCAAGGGGCAGTTACTTCACCCCTCCACTTT; cdr3_aa: CASSQGAVTSPLHF
j_call: TRBJ2-7; d_call: .; v_call: TRBV28; clone_size: .; cdr3_nt: TGTGCCAGCAGTCCAAAGACAGGCGGGAGCTCCTACGAGCAGTACTTC; cdr3_aa: CASSPKTGGSSYEQYF
j_call: TRBJ2-1; d_call: TRBD2; v_call: TRBV19; clone_size: .; cdr3_nt: TGTGCCAGTAGCACCGGGACTAGCACGGTCTATGAGCAGTTCTTC; cdr3_aa: CASSTGTSTVYEQFF
j_call: TRBJ2-4; d_call: TRBD1; v_call: TRBV5-1; clone_size: .; cdr3_nt: TGCGCCAGCAGCAGGACAGGAGAATTGGCCAAAAACATTCAGTACTTC; cdr3_aa: CASSRTGELAKNIQYF
j_call: TRBJ2-2; d_call: .; v_call: TRBV2; clone_size: once; cdr3_nt: TGTGCCAGCCGGCTAGGACAGCTCACCGGGGAGCTGTTTTTT; cdr3_aa: CASRLGQLTGELFF
j_call: TRBJ2-3; d_call: TRBD2; v_call: TRBV7-2; clone_size: .; cdr3_nt: TGTGCCAGCAGCCACGGACTAGCGGGAGACGCAGATACGCAGTATTTT; cdr3_aa: CASSHGLAGDADTQYF
j_call: TRBJ2-3; d_call: TRBD2; v_call: TRBV19; clone_size: .; cdr3_nt: TGTGCCAGTAGTAAGGGAGGGGCAAACACAGATACGCAGTATTTT; cdr3_aa: CASSKGGANTDTQYF
j_call: TRBJ2-3; d_call: TRBD2; v_call: TRBV19; clone_size: .; cdr3_nt: TGTGCCAGTACGAGCGGGAGGTTCGGCGCAGATACGCAGTATTTT; cdr3_aa: CASTSGRFGADTQYF
j_call: TRBJ2-7; d_call: TRBD1; v_call: TRBV7-8; clone_size: .; cdr3_nt: TGTGCCAGCAGCTTAACAGGGACAGGGAGCAACTACGAGCAGTACTTC; cdr3_aa: CASSLTGTGSNYEQYF
j_call: TRBJ2-7; d_call: TRBD2; v_call: TRBV28; clone_size: .; cdr3_nt: TGTGCCAGCAGTTTTAGCGGGACCCACTACGAGCAGTACTTC; cdr3_aa: CASSFSGTHYEQYF